This T cell receptor (beta chain) was recorded in a study of early T cells in non-severe SARS-CoV-2 infection. Study-wide background: Unsorted whole-blood RNA was sequenced in bulk, leaving chains unpaired.

Findings and limits, study-wide: Reliance on VDJdb matching favored anti-spike CD8 responses; private and CD4 specificities were missed.

The trim removed 5 bases at V and 2 bases at J, leaving 3 bases unmatched. CDR3 length: 14 residues. Per germline, CDR1 DFQATT and CDR2 SNEGSKA (reference sequence). The library protocol tagged individual cDNA molecules with unique molecular identifiers. TCRdb recomputed calls from the 5' RACE reads with MiXCR, one row per CDR3 protein. The table shows more than 20,000 distinct CDR3 sequences, with roughly 4.2% occurring only once. In regard to this clonotype: Its target is unknown.

The TCR originated in an adult who was a healthcare worker with PCR-confirmed SARS-CoV-2 infection or an uninfected control (not recorded which). V usage is TRBV20-1 and J usage is TRBJ2-7, with 13 nucleotides matching TRBD2. The sample was whole blood. CDR3 region: CSAVTSGRTYEQYF. CDR3 in DNA: TGCAGTGCTGTGACTAGCGGGAGGACCTACGAGCAGTACTTC.